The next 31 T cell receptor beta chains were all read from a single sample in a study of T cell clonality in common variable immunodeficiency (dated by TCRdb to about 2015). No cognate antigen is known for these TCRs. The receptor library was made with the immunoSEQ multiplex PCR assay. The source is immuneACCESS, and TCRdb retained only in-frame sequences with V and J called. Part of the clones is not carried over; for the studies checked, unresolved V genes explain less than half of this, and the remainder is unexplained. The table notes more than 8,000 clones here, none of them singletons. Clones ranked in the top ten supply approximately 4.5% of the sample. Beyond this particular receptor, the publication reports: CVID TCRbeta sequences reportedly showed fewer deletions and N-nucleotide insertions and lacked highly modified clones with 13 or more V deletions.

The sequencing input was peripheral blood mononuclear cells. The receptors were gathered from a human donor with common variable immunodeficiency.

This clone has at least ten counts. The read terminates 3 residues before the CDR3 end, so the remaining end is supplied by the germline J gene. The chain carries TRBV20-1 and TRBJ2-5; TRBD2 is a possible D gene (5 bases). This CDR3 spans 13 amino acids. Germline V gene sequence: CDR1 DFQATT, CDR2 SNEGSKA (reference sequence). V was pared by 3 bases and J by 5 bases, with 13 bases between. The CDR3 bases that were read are TGCAGTGCTAGGGTACCGCCGGGGGAGACC. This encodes CSARVPPGET. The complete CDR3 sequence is CSARVPPGETQYF.

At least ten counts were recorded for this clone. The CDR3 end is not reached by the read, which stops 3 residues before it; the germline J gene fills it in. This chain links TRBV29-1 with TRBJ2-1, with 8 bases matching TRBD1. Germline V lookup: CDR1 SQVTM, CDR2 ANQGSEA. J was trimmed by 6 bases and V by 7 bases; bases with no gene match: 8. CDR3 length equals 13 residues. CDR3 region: CSGKDRVGNEQFF. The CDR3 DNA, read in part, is TGCAGCGGTAAGGACAGGGTGGGCAATGAG.

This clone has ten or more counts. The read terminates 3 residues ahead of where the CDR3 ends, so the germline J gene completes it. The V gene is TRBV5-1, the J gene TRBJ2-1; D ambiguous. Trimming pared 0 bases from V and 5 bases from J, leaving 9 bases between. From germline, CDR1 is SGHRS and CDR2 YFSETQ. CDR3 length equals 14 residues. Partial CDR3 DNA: TGCGCCAGCAGCTTGGGAGATCTAGACAATGAG. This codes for CASSLGDLDNE. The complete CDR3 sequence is CASSLGDLDNEQFF.

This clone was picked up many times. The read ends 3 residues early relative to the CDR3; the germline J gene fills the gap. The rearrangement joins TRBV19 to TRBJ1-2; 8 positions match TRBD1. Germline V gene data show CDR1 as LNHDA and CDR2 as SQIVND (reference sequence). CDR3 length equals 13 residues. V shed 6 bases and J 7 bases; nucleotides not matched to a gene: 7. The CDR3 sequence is CASSLNRGGGYTF. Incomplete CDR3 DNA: TGTGCCAGTAGCCTCAACAGGGGGGGTGGC.

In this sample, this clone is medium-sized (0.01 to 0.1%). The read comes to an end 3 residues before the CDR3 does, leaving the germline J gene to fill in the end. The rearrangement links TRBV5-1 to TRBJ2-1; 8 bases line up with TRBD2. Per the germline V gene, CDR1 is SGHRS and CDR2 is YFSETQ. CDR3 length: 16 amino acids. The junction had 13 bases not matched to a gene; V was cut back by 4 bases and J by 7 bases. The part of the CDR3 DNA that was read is TGCGCCAGCAGCCAAGGAATTTATTCGGGGGGGAATGAG. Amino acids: CASSQGIYSGGNE. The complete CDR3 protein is CASSQGIYSGGNEQFF.

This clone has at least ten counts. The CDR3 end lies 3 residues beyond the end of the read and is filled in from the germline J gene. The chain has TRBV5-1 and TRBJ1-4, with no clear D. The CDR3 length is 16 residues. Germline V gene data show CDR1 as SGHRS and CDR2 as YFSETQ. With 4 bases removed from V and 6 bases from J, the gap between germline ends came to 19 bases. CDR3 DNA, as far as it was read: TGCGCCAGCAGCCCAACCCCCGGAACAGCATATGAAAAA. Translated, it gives CASSPTPGTAYEK. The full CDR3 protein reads CASSPTPGTAYEKLFF. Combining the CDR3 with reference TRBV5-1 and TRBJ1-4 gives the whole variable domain KAGVTQTPRYLIKTRGQQVTLSCSPISGHRSVSWYQQTPGQGLQFLFEYFSETQRNKGNFPGRFSGRQFSNSRSEMNVSTLELGDSALYLCASSPTPGTAYEKLFFGSGTQLSVL.

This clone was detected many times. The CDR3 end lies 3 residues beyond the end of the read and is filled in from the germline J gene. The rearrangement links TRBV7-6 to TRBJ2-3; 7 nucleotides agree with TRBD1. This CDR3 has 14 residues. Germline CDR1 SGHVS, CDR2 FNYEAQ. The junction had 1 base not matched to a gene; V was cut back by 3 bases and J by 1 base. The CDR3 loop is CASSFGTGTDTQYF. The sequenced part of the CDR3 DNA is TGTGCCAGCAGCTTCGGGACAGGCACAGATACG.

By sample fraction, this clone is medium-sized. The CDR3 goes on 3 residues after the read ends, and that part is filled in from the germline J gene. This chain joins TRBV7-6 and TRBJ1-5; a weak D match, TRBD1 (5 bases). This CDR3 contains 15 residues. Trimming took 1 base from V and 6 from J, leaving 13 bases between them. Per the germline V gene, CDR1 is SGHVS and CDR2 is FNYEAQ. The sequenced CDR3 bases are TGTGCCAGCAGCTTAGGGCCAGGGTATGCTCAGCCC. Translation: CASSLGPGYAQP. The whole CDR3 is CASSLGPGYAQPQHF.

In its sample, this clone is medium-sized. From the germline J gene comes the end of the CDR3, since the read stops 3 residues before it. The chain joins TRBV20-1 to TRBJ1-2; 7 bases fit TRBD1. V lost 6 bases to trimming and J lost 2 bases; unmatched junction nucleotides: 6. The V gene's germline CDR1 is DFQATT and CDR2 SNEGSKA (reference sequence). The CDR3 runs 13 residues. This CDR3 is CSARQGGNYGYTF. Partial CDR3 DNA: TGCAGTGCAAGACAGGGAGGGAACTATGGC.

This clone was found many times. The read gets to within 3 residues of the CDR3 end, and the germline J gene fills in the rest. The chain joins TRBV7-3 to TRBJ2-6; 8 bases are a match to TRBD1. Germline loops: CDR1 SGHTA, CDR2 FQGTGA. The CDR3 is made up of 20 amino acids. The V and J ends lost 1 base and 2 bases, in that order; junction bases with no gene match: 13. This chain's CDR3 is CASSLSLPGQGMAGANVLTF. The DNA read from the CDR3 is TGTGCCAGCAGCTTAAGCCTACCAGGACAGGGTATGGCTGGGGCCAACGTC.

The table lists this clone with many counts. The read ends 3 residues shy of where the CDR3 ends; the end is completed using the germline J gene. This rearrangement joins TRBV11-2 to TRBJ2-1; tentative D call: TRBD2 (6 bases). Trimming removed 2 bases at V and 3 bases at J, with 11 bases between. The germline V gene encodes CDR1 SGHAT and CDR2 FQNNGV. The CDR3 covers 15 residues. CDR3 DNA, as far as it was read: TGTGCCAGCAGCTTAACGGTGGGGGGCTACAATGAG. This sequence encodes CASSLTVGGYNE. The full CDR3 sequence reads CASSLTVGGYNEQFF.

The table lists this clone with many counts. The CDR3 spells CASSLGTGGGNEQFF. CDR3 DNA (partial): TGTGCCAGCAGCTTAGGGACAGGGGGGGGGAATGAG. J is TRBJ2-1 and V is TRBV7-9; 10 bases are shared with TRBD1. The read ends 3 residues early relative to the CDR3; the germline J gene fills the gap. Germline CDR1 and CDR2: SEHNR and FQNEAQ (reference sequence). The V segment lost 1 base and the J segment 7 bases; nucleotides outside the gene matches: 4. The CDR3 is 15 residues long.

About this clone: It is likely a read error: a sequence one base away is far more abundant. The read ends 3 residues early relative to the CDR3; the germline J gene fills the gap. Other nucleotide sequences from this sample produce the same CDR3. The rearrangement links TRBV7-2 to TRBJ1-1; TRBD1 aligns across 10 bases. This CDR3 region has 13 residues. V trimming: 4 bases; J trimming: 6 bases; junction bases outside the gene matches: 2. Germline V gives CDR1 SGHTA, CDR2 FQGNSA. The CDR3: CASSWTGGSEAFF. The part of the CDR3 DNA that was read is TGTGCCAGCAGCTGGACAGGGGGTTCTGAA.

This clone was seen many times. The CDR3 here is CASTGFNYQETQYF. The CDR3 bases that were read are TGTGCCAGCACAGGGTTCAACTACCAAGAGACC. V gene TRBV6-2 or TRBV6-3 combines with J gene TRBJ2-5; a possible D gene is TRBD1 (5 bases). The sequenced fragment ends 3 residues before the CDR3 boundary, so the rest is inferred from the germline J gene. CDR1 is MNHEY, CDR2 SVGEGT, per germline. CDR3 size: 14 residues. V was shortened by 7 bases and J by 0 bases, with 12 bases between the two germline ends.

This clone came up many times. CDR3 DNA (partial): TGTGCCAGCAGCTTAGCTAGCGGGAGGACAGATACG. Protein: CASSLASGRTDT. The whole CDR3 region reads CASSLASGRTDTQYF. This rearrangement joins TRBV11-3 to TRBJ2-3; TRBD2 agrees at 11 bases. The DNA ends 3 residues before the CDR3 does, and the rest of the CDR3 is filled in from the germline J gene. From germline, CDR1 is SGHNT and CDR2 YENEEA. Trimming cost V 1 base and J 3 bases; bases outside gene matches: 0. The CDR3 has 15 amino acids.

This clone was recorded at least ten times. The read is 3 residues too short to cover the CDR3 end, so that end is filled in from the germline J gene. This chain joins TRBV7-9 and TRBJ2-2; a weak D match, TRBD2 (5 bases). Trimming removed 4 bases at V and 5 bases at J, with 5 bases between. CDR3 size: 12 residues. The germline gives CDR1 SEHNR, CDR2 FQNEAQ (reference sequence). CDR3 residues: CASSSGTGELFF. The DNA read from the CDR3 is TGTGCCAGCAGCTCGGGGACCGGGGAG.

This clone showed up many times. The part of the CDR3 DNA that was read is TGCAGTGCTAGACCGGCTAGCGGGAGTAGGGCAGATACG. Its translation is CSARPASGSRADT. The full CDR3 sequence reads CSARPASGSRADTQYF. The V call is TRBV20-1, the J call TRBJ2-3, with TRBD2 matching over 10 bases. The read gets to within 3 residues of the CDR3 end, and the germline J gene fills in the rest. After removal of 2 bases from V and 4 bases from J, the junction contained 9 bases not matched to a gene. This CDR3 region has 16 residues. Germline-derived CDR1 and CDR2 are DFQATT and SNEGSKA (reference sequence).

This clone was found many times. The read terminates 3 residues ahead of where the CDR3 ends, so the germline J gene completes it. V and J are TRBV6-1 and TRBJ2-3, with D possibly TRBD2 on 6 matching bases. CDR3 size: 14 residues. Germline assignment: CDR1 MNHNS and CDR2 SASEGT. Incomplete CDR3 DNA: TGTGCCAGCAGTGCACCGGGACTTTCAATTGCG. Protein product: CASSAPGLSIA. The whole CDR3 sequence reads CASSAPGLSIAQYF.

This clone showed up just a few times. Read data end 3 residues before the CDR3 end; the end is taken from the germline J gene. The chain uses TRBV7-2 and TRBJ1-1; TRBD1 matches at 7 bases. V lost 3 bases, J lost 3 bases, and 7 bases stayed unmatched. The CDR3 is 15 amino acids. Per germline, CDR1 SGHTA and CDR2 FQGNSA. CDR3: CASSFPQGEDTEAFF. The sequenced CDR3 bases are TGTGCCAGCAGCTTTCCGCAGGGGGAGGACACTGAA.

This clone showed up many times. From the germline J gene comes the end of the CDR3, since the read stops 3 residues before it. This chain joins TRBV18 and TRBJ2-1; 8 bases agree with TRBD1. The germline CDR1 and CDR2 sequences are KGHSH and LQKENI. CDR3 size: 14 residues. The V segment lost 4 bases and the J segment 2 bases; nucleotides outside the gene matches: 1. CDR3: CASSLDRAYNEQFF. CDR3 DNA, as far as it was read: TGTGCCAGCTCACTGGACAGGGCCTACAATGAG. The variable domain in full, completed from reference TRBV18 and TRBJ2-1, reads NAGVMQNPRHLVRRRGQEARLRCSPMKGHSHVYWYRQLPEEGLKFMVYLQKENIIDESGMPKERFSAEFPKEGPSILRIQQVVRGDSAAYFCASSLDRAYNEQFFGPGTRLTVL.

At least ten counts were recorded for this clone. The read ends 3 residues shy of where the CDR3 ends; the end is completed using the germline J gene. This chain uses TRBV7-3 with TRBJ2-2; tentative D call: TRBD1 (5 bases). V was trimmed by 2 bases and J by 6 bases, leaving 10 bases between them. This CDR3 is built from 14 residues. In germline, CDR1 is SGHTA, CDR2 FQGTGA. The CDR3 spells CASSLQGSSGELFF. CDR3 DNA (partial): TGTGCCAGCAGCTTACAGGGAAGTTCCGGGGAG.

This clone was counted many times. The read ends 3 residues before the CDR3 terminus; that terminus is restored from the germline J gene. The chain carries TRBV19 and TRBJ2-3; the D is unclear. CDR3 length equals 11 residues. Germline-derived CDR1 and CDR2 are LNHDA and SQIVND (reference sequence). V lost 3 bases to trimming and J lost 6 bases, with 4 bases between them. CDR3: CASSIRDTQYF. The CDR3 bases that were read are TGTGCCAGTAGTATCAGGGATACG.

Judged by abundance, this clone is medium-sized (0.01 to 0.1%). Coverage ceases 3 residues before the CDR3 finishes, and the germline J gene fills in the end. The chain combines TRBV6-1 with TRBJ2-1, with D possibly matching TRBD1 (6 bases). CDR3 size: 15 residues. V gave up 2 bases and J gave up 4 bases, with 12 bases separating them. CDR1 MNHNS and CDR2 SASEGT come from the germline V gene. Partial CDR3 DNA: TGTGCCAGCAGTGAAATACAGGGAGAATACAATGAG. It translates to CASSEIQGEYNE. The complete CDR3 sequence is CASSEIQGEYNEQFF.

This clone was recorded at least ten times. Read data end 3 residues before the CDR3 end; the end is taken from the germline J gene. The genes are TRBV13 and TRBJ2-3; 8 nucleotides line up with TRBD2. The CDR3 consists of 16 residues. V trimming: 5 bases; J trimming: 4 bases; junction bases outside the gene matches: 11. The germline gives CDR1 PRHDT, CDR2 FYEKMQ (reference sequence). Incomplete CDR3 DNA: TGTGCCAGCAGCCGCCCCCGGGGGGGCCTGTCAGATACG. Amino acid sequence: CASSRPRGGLSDT. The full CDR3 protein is CASSRPRGGLSDTQYF.

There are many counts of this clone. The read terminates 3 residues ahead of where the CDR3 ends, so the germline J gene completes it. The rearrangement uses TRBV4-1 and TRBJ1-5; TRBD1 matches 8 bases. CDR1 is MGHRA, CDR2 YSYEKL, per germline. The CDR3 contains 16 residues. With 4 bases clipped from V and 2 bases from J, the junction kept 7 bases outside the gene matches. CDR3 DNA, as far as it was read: TGCGCCAGCAGCCGCGAAGGACAGGGCGGCAATCAGCCC. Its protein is CASSREGQGGNQP. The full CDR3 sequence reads CASSREGQGGNQPQHF.

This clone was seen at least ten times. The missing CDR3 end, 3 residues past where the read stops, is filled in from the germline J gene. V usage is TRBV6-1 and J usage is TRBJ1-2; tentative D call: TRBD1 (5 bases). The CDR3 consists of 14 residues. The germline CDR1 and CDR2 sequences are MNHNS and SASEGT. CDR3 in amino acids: CASSETAVGGGYTF. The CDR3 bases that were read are TGTGCCAGCAGTGAGACAGCCGTGGGGGGGGGC.

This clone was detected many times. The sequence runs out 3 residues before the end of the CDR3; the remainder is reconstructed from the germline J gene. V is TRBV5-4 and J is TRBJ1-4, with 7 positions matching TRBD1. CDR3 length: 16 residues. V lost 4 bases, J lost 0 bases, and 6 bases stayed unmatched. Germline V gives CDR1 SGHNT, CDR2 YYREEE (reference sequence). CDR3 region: CASSVGTGATNEKLFF. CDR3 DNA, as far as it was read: TGTGCCAGCAGCGTGGGTACAGGGGCAACTAATGAAAAA.

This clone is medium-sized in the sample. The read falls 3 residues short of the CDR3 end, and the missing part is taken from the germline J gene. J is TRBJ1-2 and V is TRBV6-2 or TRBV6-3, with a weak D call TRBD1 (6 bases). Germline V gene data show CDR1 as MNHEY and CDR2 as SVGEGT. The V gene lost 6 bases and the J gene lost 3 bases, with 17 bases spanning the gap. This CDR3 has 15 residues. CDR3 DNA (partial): TGTGCCAGCAGCTCACCCGGGGGGCTCGACTATGGC. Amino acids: CASSSPGGLDYG. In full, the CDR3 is CASSSPGGLDYGYTF.

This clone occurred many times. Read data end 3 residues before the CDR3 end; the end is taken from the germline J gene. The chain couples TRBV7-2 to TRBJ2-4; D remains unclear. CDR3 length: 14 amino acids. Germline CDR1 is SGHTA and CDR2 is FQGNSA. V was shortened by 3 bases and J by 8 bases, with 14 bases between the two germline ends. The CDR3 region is CASSLTPQWDIQYF. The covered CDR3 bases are TGTGCCAGCAGCTTGACCCCACAGTGGGACATT. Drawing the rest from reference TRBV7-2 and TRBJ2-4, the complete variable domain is GAGVSQSPSNKVTEKGKDVELRCDPISGHTALYWYRQSLGQGLEFLIYFQGNSAPDKSGLPSDRFSAERTGGSVSTLTIQRTQQEDSAVYLCASSLTPQWDIQYFGAGTRLSVL.

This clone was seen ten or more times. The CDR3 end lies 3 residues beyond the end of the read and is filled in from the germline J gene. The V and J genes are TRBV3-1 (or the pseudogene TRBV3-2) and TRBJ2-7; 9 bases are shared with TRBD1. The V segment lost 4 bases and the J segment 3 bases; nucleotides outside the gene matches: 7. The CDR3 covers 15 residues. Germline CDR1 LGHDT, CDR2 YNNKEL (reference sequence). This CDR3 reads CASSLRTGENYEQYF. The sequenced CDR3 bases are TGTGCCAGCAGCCTACGGACAGGGGAAAACTACGAG.

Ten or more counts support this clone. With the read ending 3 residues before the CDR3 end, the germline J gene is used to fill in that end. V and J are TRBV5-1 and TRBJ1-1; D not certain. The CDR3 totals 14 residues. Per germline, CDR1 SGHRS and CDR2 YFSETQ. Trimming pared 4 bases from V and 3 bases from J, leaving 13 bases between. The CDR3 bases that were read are TGCGCCAGCAGCATGGACCCGCCGGACACTGAA. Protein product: CASSMDPPDTE. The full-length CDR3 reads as CASSMDPPDTEAFF.